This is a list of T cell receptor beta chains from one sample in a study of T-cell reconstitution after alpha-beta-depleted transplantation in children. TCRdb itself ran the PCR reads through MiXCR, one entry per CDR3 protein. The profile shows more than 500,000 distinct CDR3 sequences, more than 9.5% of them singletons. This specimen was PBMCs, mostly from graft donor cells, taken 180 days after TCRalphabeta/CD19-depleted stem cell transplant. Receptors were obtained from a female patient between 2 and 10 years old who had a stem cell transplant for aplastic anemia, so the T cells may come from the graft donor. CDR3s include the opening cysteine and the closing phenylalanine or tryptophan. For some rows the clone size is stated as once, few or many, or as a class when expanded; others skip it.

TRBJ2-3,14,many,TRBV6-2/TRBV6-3,CASQRRREGDTQYF
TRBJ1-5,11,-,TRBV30,CAWGVGGPQHF
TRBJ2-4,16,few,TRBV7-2,CASSLGSRLAKNIQYF
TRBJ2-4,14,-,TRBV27,CASSLDRVAHIQYF
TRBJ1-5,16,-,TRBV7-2,CASSSGGTNSNQPQHF
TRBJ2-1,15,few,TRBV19,CASSIVPRGYNEQFF
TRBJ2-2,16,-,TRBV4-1,CASSQGSSGNTGELFF
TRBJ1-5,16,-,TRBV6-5,CASSYSGQGYNQPQHF
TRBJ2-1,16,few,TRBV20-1,CSARVFRDTSYNEQFF
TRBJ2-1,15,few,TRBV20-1,CSARDSRGRVYEQFF
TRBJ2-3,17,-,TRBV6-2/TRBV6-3,CASSYVPDRFFTDTQYF
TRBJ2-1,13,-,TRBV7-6,CASSQAGVYEQFF
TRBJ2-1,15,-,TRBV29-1,CSVDASGRPYNEQFF
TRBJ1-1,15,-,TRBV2,CASIRQGVMNTEAFF
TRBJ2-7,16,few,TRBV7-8,CASSLVGGRDSYEQYF
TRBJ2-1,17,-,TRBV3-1,CASSQEFIRRELNEQFF
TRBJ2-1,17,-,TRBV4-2,CASSQQPGGLPDGEQFF
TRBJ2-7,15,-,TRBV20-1,CSALLWDRGAYEQYF
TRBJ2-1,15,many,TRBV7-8,CASSSGTSGRNEQFF
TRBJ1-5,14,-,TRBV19,CASSIPEWNQPQHF
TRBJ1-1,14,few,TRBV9,CASSTETVNTEAFF
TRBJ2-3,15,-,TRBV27,CASSHGGVPTDTQYF
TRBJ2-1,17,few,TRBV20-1,CSARRLAATLRRVEQFF
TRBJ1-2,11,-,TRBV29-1,CSVERGNGYTF
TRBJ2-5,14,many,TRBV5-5,CASSLWHSQETQYF
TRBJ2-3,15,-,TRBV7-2,CASSLVVHSTDTQYF
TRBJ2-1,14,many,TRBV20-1,CSASEESSYNEQFF
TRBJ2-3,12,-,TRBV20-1,CSATKTSLAQYF
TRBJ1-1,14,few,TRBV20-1,CSARVWTGGTEAFF
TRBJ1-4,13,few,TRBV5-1,CASSPEQGMKLFF
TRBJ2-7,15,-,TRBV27,CASSTRLAGFYEQYF
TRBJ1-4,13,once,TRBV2,CASTPSEGEKLFF
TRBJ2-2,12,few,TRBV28,CGVQGSTGELFF
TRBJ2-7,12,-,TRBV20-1,CSASGQGYEQYF
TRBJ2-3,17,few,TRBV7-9,CASSFVTSGMYADTQYF
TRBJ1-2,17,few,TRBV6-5,CASSYLAGLSGRGGYTF
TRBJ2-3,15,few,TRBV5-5,CASSLRAGGADTQYF
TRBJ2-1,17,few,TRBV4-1,CASSQEVGLLGYNEQFF
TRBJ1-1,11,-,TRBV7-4,CASTSNTEAFF
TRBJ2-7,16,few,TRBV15,CATSISGRGPLYEQYF
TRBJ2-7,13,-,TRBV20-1,CSAPRQGRLEQYF
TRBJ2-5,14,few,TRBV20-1,CSATPGGRQETQYF
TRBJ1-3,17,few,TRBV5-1,CASSLSLLMGRRNTIYF
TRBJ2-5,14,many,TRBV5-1,CASSLEDSGETQYF
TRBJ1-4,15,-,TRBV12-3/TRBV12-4,CASTPSERTNEKLFF
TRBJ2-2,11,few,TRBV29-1,CSPREAGELFF
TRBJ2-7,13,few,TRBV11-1,CASSFPLRFEQYF